The 20 T cell receptor beta chains reported below all come from one sample, sequenced in a study of T cells in Graves' hyperthyroidism and ophthalmopathy. Researchers amplified the TCR beta CDR3 regions from RNA transcripts. RT-PCR in the first round (using the HTBI primer set) targeted the TCR CDR3. TCRdb recomputed calls from the multiplex PCR reads with MiXCR, one row per CDR3 protein. The sample includes over 550,000 distinct CDR3 sequences, approximately 16% of them seen just once. What was sequenced was blood. These receptors all stem from a woman younger than 35 with Graves' hyperthyroidism.

The chain couples TRBV4-3 to TRBJ1-1, with D possibly being TRBD1 (5 bases). The germline V and J ends were trimmed by 4 bases and 2 bases, with 11 bases remaining between them. The CDR3 is made up of 14 amino acids. Germline loops: CDR1 LGHNA, CDR2 YSLEER. As DNA, the CDR3 is TGCGCCAGCAGCCTCGAAAGGGGCAACACTGAAGCTTTCTTT. It encodes CASSLERGNTEAFF.

In this sample, this clonotype turned up many times. V and J are TRBV2 and TRBJ1-5; D not certain. Germline V gene lookup returns CDR1 SNHLY and CDR2 FYNNEI. Trimming shortened V by 1 base and J by 1 base, and 5 bases separated the two germline ends. There are 14 residues in the CDR3. The CDR3 protein is CASSEVHSNQPQHF. CDR3 in DNA: TGTGCCAGCAGTGAAGTTCACAGCAATCAGCCCCAGCATTTT. Full variable domain (missing parts from reference TRBV2 and TRBJ1-5): EPEVTQTPSHQVTQMGQEVILRCVPISNHLYFYWYRQILGQKVEFLVSFYNNEISEKSEIFDDQFSVERPDGSNFTLKIRSTKLEDSAMYFCASSEVHSNQPQHFGDGTRLSIL.

This clonotype was recorded many times. The rearrangement uses TRBV11-3 and TRBJ2-1; TRBD2 matches at 10 bases. J was trimmed by 7 bases and V by 5 bases; bases with no gene match: 8. The CDR3 contains 15 residues. Germline V gives CDR1 SGHNT, CDR2 YENEEA. This CDR3 reads CASSTSGGASNEQFF. The CDR3 DNA is TGTGCCAGCAGCACAAGCGGGGGGGCTTCAAATGAGCAGTTCTTC. Complete variable domain (other parts from reference TRBV11-3 and TRBJ2-1): EAGVVQSPRYKIIEKKQPVAFWCNPISGHNTLYWYLQNLGQGPELLIRYENEEAVDDSQLPKDRFSAERLKGVDSTLKIQPAELGDSAVYLCASSTSGGASNEQFFGPGTRLTVL.

This clonotype has a count of ten or more. The chain couples TRBV11-3 to TRBJ2-5, with D perhaps matching TRBD2 (6 bases). Trimming removed 3 bases at V and 2 bases at J, with 16 bases between. The CDR3 contains 16 residues. Per germline, CDR1 SGHNT and CDR2 YENEEA. The CDR3 sequence is CASSLGRGGSQETQYF. CDR3 coding DNA: TGTGCCAGCAGCTTGGGGCGGGGTGGGTCGCAAGAGACCCAGTACTTC.

V is TRBV19 and J is TRBJ1-1; no definite D call. The CDR3 runs 15 residues. The germline V gene has CDR1 LNHDA and CDR2 SQIVND (reference sequence). Trimming left V 6 bases short and J 6 bases short, with 20 bases between. The CDR3 region is CASSGSRVGVPEAFF. CDR3 sequence (DNA): TGTGCCAGTAGCGGATCTCGGGTCGGGGTCCCTGAAGCTTTCTTT.

V is TRBV7-3 and J is TRBJ2-1; D is unclear. The CDR3 runs 14 residues. CDR1 is SGHTA and CDR2 is FQGTGA in the germline V gene. V dropped 2 bases and J dropped 4 bases, with 9 bases sitting between them. CDR3 loop: CASSLRPVYNEQFF. CDR3 bases: TGTGCCAGCAGCTTACGTCCGGTGTACAATGAGCAGTTCTTC.

The chain recombines TRBV4-2 with TRBJ1-5; 10 bases are a match to TRBD1. The CDR3 has 16 residues. J lost 2 bases, V lost 1 base, and 2 bases had no gene match. Germline assignment: CDR1 LGHNA and CDR2 YNFKEQ. The CDR3 DNA follows: TGTGCCAGCAGCCAAGCCGGGACAGGGGGCAATCAGCCCCAGCATTTT. It is translated as CASSQAGTGGNQPQHF.

The chain couples TRBV19 to TRBJ2-5, with a weak D call TRBD1 (6 bases). CDR3 size: 15 residues. CDR1 LNHDA and CDR2 SQIVND come from the germline V gene (reference sequence). V lost 5 bases and J lost 4, with 17 bases in between. CDR3 DNA: TGTGCCAGTAGTGTTAACACAGGGTATGGAGAGACCCAGTACTTC. Translation gives CASSVNTGYGETQYF.

This clonotype was detected many times. The V and J genes are TRBV12-3 or TRBV12-4 and TRBJ2-3; no firm D call. CDR3 length: 14 amino acids. Trimming stripped 5 bases from V and 4 bases from J, with 13 bases between. The DNA for the CDR3 is TGTGCCAGCAGTGAGACGAGAGGCGCAGATACGCAGTATTTT. Amino acid sequence: CASSETRGADTQYF.

This clonotype appeared a few times. The junction and the germline gene differ at one end; a read error may be behind it. This CDR3 is CASSLALGQGETGAFF. In nucleotides, the CDR3 is TGTGCCAGCAGTTTAGCGCTCGGGCAGGGAGAGACTGGAGCTTTCTTT. The chain recombines TRBV12-3 or TRBV12-4 with TRBJ1-1; maybe TRBD1 (5 bases). There are 16 residues in the CDR3.

This clonotype was seen many times. The chain couples TRBV20-1 to TRBJ1-4; D ambiguous. Per the germline V gene, CDR1 is DFQATT and CDR2 is SNEGSKA (reference sequence). V was shortened by 5 bases and J by 3 bases, with 10 bases between the two germline ends. The CDR3 is 13 amino acids. In DNA, the CDR3 is TGCAGTGCTGGAGGGCCCGCTAATGAAAAACTGTTTTTT. This codes for CSAGGPANEKLFF.

This clonotype was recorded at least ten times. The V gene is TRBV30, the J gene TRBJ2-3, with 8 bases fitting TRBD2. Germline CDR1 is GTSNPN and CDR2 is SVGIG (reference sequence). The CDR3 is 14 residues long. After removal of 3 bases from V and 3 bases from J, the junction contained 5 bases not matched to a gene. The CDR3 is CAWRGAGVTDTQYF. DNA for the CDR3: TGTGCCTGGAGGGGAGCGGGAGTGACAGATACGCAGTATTTT.

As DNA, the CDR3 is TGTGCCAGCACCTCCGGGACAGGGAATCAGCCCCAGCATTTT. It translates to CASTSGTGNQPQHF. The chain carries TRBV6-1 and TRBJ1-5; TRBD1 agrees at 9 bases. V was clipped by 7 bases and J by 4 bases; unmatched bases: 5. This CDR3 has 14 residues. Germline V gene lookup returns CDR1 MNHNS and CDR2 SASEGT.

This clonotype has more than one count but fewer than ten. The gene calls are TRBV24-1 and TRBJ2-1; the D gene is possibly TRBD1 (5 bases). The germline gives CDR1 KGHDR, CDR2 SFDVKD. The ends were cut back, 1 base at V and 4 bases at J, with 13 bases in the middle. This CDR3 comprises 16 residues. The CDR3 coding sequence is TGTGCCACCAGTGATTTTACAGGTCTTGGGTACAATGAGCAGTTCTTC. It is translated as CATSDFTGLGYNEQFF.

In its sample, this clonotype was seen a few times. The chain joins TRBV20-1 to TRBJ2-7, with D perhaps being TRBD1 or TRBD2 (5 bases each). The CDR3 consists of 14 residues. Trimming shortened V by 0 bases and J by 6 bases, and 15 bases separated the two germline ends. Germline V gene data show CDR1 as DFQATT and CDR2 as SNEGSKA (reference sequence). The CDR3 DNA reads TGCAGTGCTAGAGATCGTAGGGGCGCGGGCGAGCAGTACTTC. Its translation: CSARDRRGAGEQYF.

In its sample, this clonotype was seen many times. The chain employs TRBV27 and TRBJ2-4; D is unclear. The CDR3 consists of 14 residues. Germline V gene sequence: CDR1 MNHEY, CDR2 SMNVEV (reference sequence). The V end lost 6 bases, the J end lost 6 bases, and 15 bases lay between the germline ends. Here the CDR3 DNA reads TGTGCCAGCAGCTGGGGATCTGATTTAAACATTCAGTACTTC. Encoded protein: CASSWGSDLNIQYF.

Concerning this clonotype itself: This may stem from a read error, because a much larger clone lies one nucleotide away. The chain joins TRBV4-2 to TRBJ1-5, with D unclear. The length of the CDR3 is 14 residues. Trimming shortened V by 3 bases and J by 4 bases, and 10 bases separated the two germline ends. CDR1 and CDR2 from the germline V gene are LGHNA and YNFKEQ. CDR3 in amino acids: CASSHRTENQPQHF. The DNA of the CDR3 is TGTGCCAGCAGCCATAGGACGGAGAATCAGCCCCAGCATTTT.

This clonotype was counted many times. The chain recombines TRBV5-6 with TRBJ1-1; D not certain. This CDR3 has 14 residues. Trimming shortened V by 2 bases and J by 0 bases, and 8 bases separated the two germline ends. The germline V gene encodes CDR1 SGHDT and CDR2 YYEEEE. The CDR3 protein is CASSFYSMNTEAFF. CDR3 DNA: TGTGCCAGCAGCTTTTACAGTATGAACACTGAAGCTTTCTTT. Full variable domain (rest looked up from reference TRBV5-6 and TRBJ1-1): DAGVTQSPTHLIKTRGQQVTLRCSPKSGHDTVSWYQQALGQGPQFIFQYYEEEERQRGNFPDRFSGHQFPNYSSELNVNALLLGDSALYLCASSFYSMNTEAFFGQGTRLTVV.

This clonotype has just a few counts. V is TRBV19 and J is TRBJ2-1; 9 positions agree with TRBD2. J lost 3 bases, V lost 1 base, and 1 base had no gene match. Germline V lookup: CDR1 LNHDA, CDR2 SQIVND (reference sequence). The CDR3 is 15 residues long. The CDR3 here is CASSIGLAVYNEQFF. The CDR3 coding sequence is TGTGCCAGTAGTATAGGACTAGCGGTCTACAATGAGCAGTTCTTC.

There are many counts of this clonotype. The J gene is TRBJ1-2, the V gene TRBV15, with D hard to call. The germline V and J ends were trimmed by 1 base and 3 bases, with 12 bases remaining between them. CDR3 length equals 15 residues. The germline gives CDR1 LNHNV, CDR2 YYDKDF (reference sequence). CDR3 coding DNA: TGTGCCACCAGCAGAGGACAAATGGCGGACTATGGCTACACCTTC. Translating it yields CATSRGQMADYGYTF.